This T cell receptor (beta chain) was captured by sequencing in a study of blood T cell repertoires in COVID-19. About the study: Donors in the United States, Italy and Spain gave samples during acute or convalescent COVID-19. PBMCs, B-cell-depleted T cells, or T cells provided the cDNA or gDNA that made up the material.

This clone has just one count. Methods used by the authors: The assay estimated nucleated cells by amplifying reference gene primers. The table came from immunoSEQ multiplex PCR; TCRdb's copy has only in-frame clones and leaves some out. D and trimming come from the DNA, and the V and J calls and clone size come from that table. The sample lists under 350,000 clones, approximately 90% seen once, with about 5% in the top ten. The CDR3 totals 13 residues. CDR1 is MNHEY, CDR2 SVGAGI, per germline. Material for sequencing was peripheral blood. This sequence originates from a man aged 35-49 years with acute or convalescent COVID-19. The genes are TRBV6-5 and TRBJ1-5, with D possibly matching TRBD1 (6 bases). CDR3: CVCRQANNQPQHF. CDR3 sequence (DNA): TGTGTCTGCCGACAGGCCAACAATCAGCCCCAGCATTTT.